These T cell receptor beta chains were read from a single sample in a study of OX40 agonist ivuxolimab in advanced cancers. The data were produced by immunoSEQ multiplex PCR, yet TCRdb's version contains in-frame clones alone and is incomplete. The sample gives about 46,000 clones, about 80% of which show up once; around 2.8% is in the top ten. The sequences come from CD4+ or CD8+ T cells sorted from blood, collected in a trial of the OX40 agonist ivuxolimab. The origin of the receptors is an adult with an advanced solid tumor such as melanoma, head and neck, liver or kidney cancer. The CDR3 runs from the conserved cysteine through the conserved F or W. The D gene is left open where the match is weak.

d_call | j_call | v_call | cdr3_aa | cdr3_nt
TRBD2 | TRBJ2-2 | TRBV5-1 | CASSDRLAGGPVPGELFF | TGCGCCAGCAGCGACCGACTAGCGGGGGGGCCGGTTCCCGGGGAGCTGTTTTTT
. | TRBJ1-4 | TRBV6-1 | CASSDYVTGNEKLFF | TGTGCCAGCAGTGACTATGTAACAGGGAATGAAAAACTGTTTTTT
. | TRBJ1-5 | TRBV10-2 | CASSESFNQPQHF | TGCGCCAGCAGTGAGAGTTTCAATCAGCCCCAGCATTTT
TRBD1 | TRBJ1-1 | TRBV10-3 | CAISRDRQTEAFF | TGTGCCATCAGTCGGGACAGGCAAACTGAAGCTTTCTTT
TRBD1 | TRBJ2-4 | TRBV2 | CASSPWTGLAKNIQYF | TGTGCCAGCAGCCCGTGGACAGGACTAGCCAAAAACATTCAGTACTTC
. | TRBJ2-2 | TRBV6-5 | CASNGQRENTGELFF | TGTGCCAGCAACGGACAGCGAGAAAACACCGGGGAGCTGTTTTTT
. | TRBJ1-4 | TRBV5-1 | CASSRTTTNEKLFF | TGCGCCAGCAGCCGGACCACAACTAATGAAAAACTGTTTTTT
. | TRBJ2-5 | TRBV19 | CASRRSTEAQETQYF | TGTGCCAGTAGGAGGAGTACGGAGGCACAAGAGACCCAGTACTTC
TRBD1 | TRBJ1-6 | TRBV2 | CATIPGGGSPLHF | TGTGCCACCATACCAGGGGGCGGTTCACCCCTCCACTTT
. | TRBJ1-1 | TRBV19 | CASSIALTGNTEAFF | TGTGCCAGTAGTATCGCCCTGACAGGGAACACTGAAGCTTTCTTT